This T cell receptor (beta chain) emerged from a study of shared clonotypes between healthy human individuals (TCRdb year 2020). Background on the whole study: The cohort included three men and a couple of women between 18 and 49 years of age. For each donor, three plates each were used for CD4 naive and CD4 memory, two plates were used for CD8 naive, and one plate was used for CD8 memory. To estimate repertoire size and how much clonotypes are shared between individuals, the study performed deep sequencing of blood TCR repertoires from about five healthy adults. Different laboratories and diverse techniques were used to prepare libraries and sequence TCR repertoires, to increase sequencing depth and limit assay-specific biases. Per donor, leukapheresis produced somewhere between about 0.94 and 9.5 billion PBMCs.

About this clone itself: Its antigen is not yet known. Per-base quality was not reported, and no clone a single base away is much larger than it. The sample has other DNA sequences that encode this CDR3 too.

TCR CDR3 regions were amplified from genomic DNA by multiplex PCR using the deep immunoSEQ assay. Extracted genomic DNA from each cell subset was distributed evenly across all wells of several immunoSEQ 96-well plates, and each plate was treated as a replicate. For sorted subsets, roughly 200 ng of genomic DNA, equivalent to 30,000 or so T cell genomes, went into each replicate PCR. Purified libraries were quantified with a Qubit 3.0 fluorometer, sized on a Bioanalyzer 2100, and re-quantified with the KAPA Library Quantification kit. Every immunoSEQ 96-well plate was sequenced on a dedicated single-read 150-cycle Illumina NextSeq 550 flow cell. As for the original processing: Because only junctional sequences without quality scores were contained in the immunoSEQ output, filtering matching that applied to full-length reads could not be performed. Sequences were annotated with PyIR, a Python wrapper for IgBLAST v1.9, and V/J genes and CDR3 were assigned using IMGT germline references. Reads were filtered out if the reads had weak V/J assignments (E-value above 1e-6), no CDR3, stop codons, out-of-frame junctions, or ambiguous translated residues. A V3J clonotype was defined by an identical inferred V gene, J gene, and CDR3 amino acid sequence. Percentage overlap between repertoires was calculated by dividing the number of shared unique clonotypes by the size of the smaller repertoire. Three approaches were used to assess repertoire richness: RTK rarefaction, the Chao1 estimator, and Recon v2.1 estimates of unobserved clonotypes. Generation probabilities were computed with OLGA for all TCRbeta clonotypes obtained by the gDNA method from a handful of donors. As stored in TCRdb, this immuneACCESS dataset retains in-frame rearrangements with V and J assigned. A fraction of the clones does not appear; measured against another copy, unresolved V genes explain less than half of the discrepancy, and the remainder lacks a known reason. V and J calls and clone size follow that table, whereas D and trimming were derived from the DNA. This sample has over 2 million clones in its table, and less than 95% of those were observed once. The top ten hold more than 0.95% of the sample.

The CDR3 runs 14 amino acids, cysteine and phenylalanine included. Left in the record is the CDR3 DNA by itself, 42 bases read in frame from the first base. The junction shows trimming of 1 base on V and 2 bases on J, plus 7 bases between the germline ends. The germline V gene specifies LGHNA as CDR1 and YSLEER as CDR2. For the CD8 naive samples, CD45RO-negative cells were positively selected for CCR7, yielding a CD45RA+CCR7+ population from which TemRA cells were excluded. Healthy HIV-negative adults with no recently reported acute infections or vaccinations were included as donors. All donors were Caucasian adults living in Nashville, Tennessee, USA. After blood collection by leukapheresis, PBMCs were isolated using Ficoll-Histopaque density gradient centrifugation and then cryopreserved in the vapor phase of liquid nitrogen. Analytical flow cytometry was used to check the purity and quantity of each magnetically sorted T cell population. From each sorted fraction, genomic DNA was isolated and quantified by UV absorbance on a Nanodrop 2000c.

Findings and caveats that apply to the study as a whole: Based on pairwise subsampling, the degree of clonotype sharing among donors was expected to be affected by sequencing depth. Sharing across a handful of donors was observed for about 5% of naive CD4, over 3% of naive CD8, 2% to 2.5% of memory CD4, and 0.4% of memory CD8 clonotypes. Because the study included only a small number of donors, the genetic and exposure-history diversity represented was limited. Rarefaction of sorted-subset datasets indicated incomplete sequencing despite the large sequencing depth. Sampling was restricted to blood, and TCR repertoires in tissues likely differ from the TCR repertoires found in blood. Naive subsets generally had larger estimated clonotype richness than memory subsets did. Compared with non-shared clonotypes, the clonotypes found in all four sorted-subset donors had higher generation probabilities.

Input material: naive CD8+ T cells sorted from blood. The label giving this sample's cell subset or site can be read as: CD45RA+CCR7+. The receptor was isolated from a man between 18 and 29 years old in good health. The chain is encoded by TRBV4-3 joined to TRBJ2-3, with TRBD1 tentatively as D gene (5 bases match). CDR3 loop: CASSQAGFTDTQYF. The nucleotide sequence is given as TGCGCCAGCAGCCAAGCAGGGTTCACAGATACGCAGTATTTT.